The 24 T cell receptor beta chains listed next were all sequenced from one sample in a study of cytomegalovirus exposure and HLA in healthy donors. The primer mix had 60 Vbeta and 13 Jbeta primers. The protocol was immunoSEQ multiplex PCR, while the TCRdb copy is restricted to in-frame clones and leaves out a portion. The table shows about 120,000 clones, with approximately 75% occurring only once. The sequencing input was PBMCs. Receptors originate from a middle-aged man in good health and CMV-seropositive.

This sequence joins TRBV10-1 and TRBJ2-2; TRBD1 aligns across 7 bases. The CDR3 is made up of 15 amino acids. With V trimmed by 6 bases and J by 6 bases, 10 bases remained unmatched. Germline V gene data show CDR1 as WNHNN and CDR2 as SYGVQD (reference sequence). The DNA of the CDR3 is TGCGCCAGCAGCCCCCGGACAGGAGGTGCCGGGGAGCTGTTTTTT. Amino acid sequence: CASSPRTGGAGELFF.

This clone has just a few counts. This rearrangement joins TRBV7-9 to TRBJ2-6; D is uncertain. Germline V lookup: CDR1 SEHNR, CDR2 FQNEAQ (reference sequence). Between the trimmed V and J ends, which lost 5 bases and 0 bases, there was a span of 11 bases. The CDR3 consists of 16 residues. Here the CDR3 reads CASSPTIASGANVLTF. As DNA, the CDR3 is TGTGCCAGCAGCCCCACTATCGCCTCTGGGGCCAACGTCCTGACTTTC.

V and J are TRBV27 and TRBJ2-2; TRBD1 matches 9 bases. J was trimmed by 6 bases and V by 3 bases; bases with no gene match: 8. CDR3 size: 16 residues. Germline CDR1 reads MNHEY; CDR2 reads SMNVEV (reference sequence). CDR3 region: CASSLGDRVVAGELFF. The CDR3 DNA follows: TGTGCCAGCAGTTTGGGGGACAGGGTTGTGGCCGGGGAGCTGTTTTTT.

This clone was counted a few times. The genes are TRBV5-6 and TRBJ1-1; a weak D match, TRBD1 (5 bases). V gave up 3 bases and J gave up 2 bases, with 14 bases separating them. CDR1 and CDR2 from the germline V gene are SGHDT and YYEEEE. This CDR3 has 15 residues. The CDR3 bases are TGTGCCAGCAGCTCAGCAGGGCAGCCTAACACTGAAGCTTTCTTT. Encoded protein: CASSSAGQPNTEAFF.

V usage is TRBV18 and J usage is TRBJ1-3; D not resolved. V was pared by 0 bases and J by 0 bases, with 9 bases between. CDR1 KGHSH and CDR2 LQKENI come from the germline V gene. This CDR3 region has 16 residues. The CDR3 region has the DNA TGTGCCAGCTCACCACCATCGGGAGACTCTGGAAACACCATATATTTT. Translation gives CASSPPSGDSGNTIYF.

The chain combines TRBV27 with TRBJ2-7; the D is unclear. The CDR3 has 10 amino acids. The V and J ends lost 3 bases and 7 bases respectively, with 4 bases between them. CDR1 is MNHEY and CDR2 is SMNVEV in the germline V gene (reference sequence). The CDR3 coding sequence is TGTGCCAGCAGTTTGAGAGAGCAGTACTTC. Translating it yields CASSLREQYF.

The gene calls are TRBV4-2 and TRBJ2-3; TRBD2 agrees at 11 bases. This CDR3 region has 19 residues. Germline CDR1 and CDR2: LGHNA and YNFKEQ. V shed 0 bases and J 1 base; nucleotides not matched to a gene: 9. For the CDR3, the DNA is TGTGCCAGCAGCCAAGACGGTAGCGGGGGGGCCATGGGCACAGATACGCAGTATTTT. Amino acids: CASSQDGSGGAMGTDTQYF.

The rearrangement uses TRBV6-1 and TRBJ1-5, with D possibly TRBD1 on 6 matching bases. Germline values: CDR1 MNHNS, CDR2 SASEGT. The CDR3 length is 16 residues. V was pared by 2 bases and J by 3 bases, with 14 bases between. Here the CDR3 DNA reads TGTGCCAGCAGTGAATCCAGGACAGCCCACAATCAGCCCCAGCATTTT. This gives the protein CASSESRTAHNQPQHF.

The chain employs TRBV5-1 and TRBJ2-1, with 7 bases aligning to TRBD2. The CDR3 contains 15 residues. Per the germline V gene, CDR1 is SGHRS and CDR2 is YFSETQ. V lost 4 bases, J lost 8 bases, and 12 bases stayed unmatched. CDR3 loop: CASSTAPGLLDEQFF. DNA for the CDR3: TGCGCCAGCAGCACCGCACCGGGACTACTAGATGAGCAGTTCTTC.

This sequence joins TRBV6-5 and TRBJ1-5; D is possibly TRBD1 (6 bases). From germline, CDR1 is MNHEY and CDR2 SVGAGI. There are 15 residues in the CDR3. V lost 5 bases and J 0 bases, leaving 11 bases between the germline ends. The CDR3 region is CASSRTENSNQPQHF. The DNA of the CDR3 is TGTGCCAGCAGTAGGACAGAAAATAGCAATCAGCCCCAGCATTTT.

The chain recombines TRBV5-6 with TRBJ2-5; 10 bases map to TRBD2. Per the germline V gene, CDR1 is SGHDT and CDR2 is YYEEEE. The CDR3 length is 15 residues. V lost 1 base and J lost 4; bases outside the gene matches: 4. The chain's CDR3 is CASSLTSGIGETQYF. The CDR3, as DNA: TGTGCCAGCAGCTTGACTAGCGGGATCGGAGAGACCCAGTACTTC.

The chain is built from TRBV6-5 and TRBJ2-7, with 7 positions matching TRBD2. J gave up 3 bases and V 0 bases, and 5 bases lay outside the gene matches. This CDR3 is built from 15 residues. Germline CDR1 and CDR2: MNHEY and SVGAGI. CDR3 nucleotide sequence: TGTGCCAGCAGTTACTCGAGACGCGGGAGCTACGAGCAGTACTTC. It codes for CASSYSRRGSYEQYF.

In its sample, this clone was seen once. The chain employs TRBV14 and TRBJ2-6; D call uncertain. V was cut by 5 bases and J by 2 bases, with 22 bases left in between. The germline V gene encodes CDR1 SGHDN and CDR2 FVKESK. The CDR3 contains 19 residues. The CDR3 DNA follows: TGTGCCAGCAGCGCCCAGCTGGCAGGCTCCCTAACTGGGGCCAACGTCCTGACTTTC. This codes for CASSAQLAGSLTGANVLTF.

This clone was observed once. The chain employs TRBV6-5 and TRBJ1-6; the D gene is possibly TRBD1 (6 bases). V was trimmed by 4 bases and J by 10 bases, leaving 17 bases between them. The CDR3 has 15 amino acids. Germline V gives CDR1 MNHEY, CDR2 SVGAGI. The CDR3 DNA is TGTGCCAGCAGTTTAAACGTGGACAGTTGGTCACCCCTCCACTTT. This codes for CASSLNVDSWSPLHF.

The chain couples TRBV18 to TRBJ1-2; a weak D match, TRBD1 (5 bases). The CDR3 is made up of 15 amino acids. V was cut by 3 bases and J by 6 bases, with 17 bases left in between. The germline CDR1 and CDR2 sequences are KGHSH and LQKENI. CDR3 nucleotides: TGTGCCAGCTCACCGGTGACAGATAGCCTAAATGGCTACACCTTC. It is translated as CASSPVTDSLNGYTF.

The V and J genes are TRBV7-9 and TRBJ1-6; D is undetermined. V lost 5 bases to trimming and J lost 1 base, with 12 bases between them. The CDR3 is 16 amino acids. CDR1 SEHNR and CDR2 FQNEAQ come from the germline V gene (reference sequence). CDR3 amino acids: CASSLSPGSYNSPLHF. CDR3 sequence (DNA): TGTGCCAGCAGCCTTTCCCCCGGTTCCTATAATTCACCCCTCCACTTT.

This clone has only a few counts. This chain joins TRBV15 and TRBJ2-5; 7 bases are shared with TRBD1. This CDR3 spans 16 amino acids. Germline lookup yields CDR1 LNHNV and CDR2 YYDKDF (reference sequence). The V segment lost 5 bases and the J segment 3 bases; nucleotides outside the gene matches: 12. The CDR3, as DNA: TGTGCCACCAGCCCAAGACAGGGCGTCCGAAAAGAGACCCAGTACTTC. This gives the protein CATSPRQGVRKETQYF.

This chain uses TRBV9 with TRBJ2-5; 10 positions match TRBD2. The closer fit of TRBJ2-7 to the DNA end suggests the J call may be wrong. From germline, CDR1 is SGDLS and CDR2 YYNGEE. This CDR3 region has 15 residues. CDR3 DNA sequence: TGTGCCAGCGGACGACTAGGGACTAGCGAAGGCGAGCAGTACTTC. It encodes CASGRLGTSEGEQYF.

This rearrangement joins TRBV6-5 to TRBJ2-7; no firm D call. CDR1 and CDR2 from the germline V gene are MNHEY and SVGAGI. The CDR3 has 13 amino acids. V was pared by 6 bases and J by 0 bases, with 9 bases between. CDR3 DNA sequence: TGTGCCAGCAGGGGCACCGACTCCTACGAGCAGTACTTC. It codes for CASRGTDSYEQYF.

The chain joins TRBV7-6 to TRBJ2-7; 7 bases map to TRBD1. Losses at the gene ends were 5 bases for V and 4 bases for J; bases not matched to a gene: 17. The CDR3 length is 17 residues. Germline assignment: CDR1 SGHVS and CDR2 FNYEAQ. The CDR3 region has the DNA TGTGCCAGCAGCCAGGGGGTCGTAGCGATCCTCGGTTACGAGCAGTACTTC. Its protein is CASSQGVVAILGYEQYF.

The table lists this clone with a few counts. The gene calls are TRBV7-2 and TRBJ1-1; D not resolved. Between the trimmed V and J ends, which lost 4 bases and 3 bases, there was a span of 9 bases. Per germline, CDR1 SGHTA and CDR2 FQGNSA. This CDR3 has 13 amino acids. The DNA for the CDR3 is TGTGCCAGCAGCTCTCAGGTTTACACTGAAGCTTTCTTT. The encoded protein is CASSSQVYTEAFF.

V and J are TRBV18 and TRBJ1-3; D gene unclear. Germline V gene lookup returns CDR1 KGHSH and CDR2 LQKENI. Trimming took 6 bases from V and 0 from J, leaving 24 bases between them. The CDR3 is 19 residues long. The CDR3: CASSQSLPDGASSGNTIYF. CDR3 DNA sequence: TGTGCCAGCTCCCAATCCCTCCCAGACGGCGCTAGCTCTGGAAACACCATATATTTT.

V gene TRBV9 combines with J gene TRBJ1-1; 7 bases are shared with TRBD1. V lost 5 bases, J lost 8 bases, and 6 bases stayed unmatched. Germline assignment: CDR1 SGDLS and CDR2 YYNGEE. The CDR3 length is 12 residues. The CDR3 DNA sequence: TGTGCCAGCAGGGAAGACAGGGCCGAAGCTTTCTTT. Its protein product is CASREDRAEAFF.

The CDR3 DNA reads TGTGCCAGCAGCCGAGGGGGCAGACCGTATGGCTACACCTTC. This sequence encodes CASSRGGRPYGYTF. The chain couples TRBV28 to TRBJ1-2; TRBD1 matches at 7 bases. Germline V gene data show CDR1 as MDHEN and CDR2 as SYDVKM. Germline trimming cut 6 bases from V and 5 bases from J; bases unmatched to any gene: 9. This CDR3 spans 14 amino acids.